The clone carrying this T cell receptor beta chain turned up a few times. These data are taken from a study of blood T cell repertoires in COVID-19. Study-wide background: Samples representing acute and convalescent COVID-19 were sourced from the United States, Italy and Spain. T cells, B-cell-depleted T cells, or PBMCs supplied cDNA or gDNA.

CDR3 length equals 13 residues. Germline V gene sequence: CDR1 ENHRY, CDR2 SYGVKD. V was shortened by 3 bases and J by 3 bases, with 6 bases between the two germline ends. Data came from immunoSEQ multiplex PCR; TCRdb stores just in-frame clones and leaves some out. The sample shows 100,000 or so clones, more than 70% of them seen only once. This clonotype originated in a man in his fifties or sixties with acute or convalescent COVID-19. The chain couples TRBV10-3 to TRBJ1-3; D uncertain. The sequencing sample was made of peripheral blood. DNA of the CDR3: TGTGCCATCAGTGATATGAGTGGAAACACCATATATTTT. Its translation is CAISDMSGNTIYF.